The source of this T cell receptor beta chain is a study of metastatic and nonmetastatic thyroid tumors. Looked up from germline, CDR1 is MDHEN and CDR2 is SYDVKM. V was clipped by 2 bases and J by 4 bases, with 6 bases between them. CDR3 length: 12 amino acids. The table lists this clone with a few counts. Thyroid surgery was performed in patients who had received no treatment beforehand. With MiXCR, TCRdb called clones anew from the PCR reads. The repertoire has 5,500 to 7,500 clones, about 27% of them found once; the top ten carry around 19%. Material for sequencing was adjacent normal tissue. This receptor was identified in a female donor with papillary thyroid cancer or a benign thyroid nodule (not recorded which). Some clones in this sample may be carry-over from other donors' samples. The V and J genes are TRBV28 and TRBJ2-7; no clear D gene. CDR3 coding DNA: TGTGCCAGCAGTTTACAGAGATACGAGCAGTACTTC. Its protein is CASSLQRYEQYF.